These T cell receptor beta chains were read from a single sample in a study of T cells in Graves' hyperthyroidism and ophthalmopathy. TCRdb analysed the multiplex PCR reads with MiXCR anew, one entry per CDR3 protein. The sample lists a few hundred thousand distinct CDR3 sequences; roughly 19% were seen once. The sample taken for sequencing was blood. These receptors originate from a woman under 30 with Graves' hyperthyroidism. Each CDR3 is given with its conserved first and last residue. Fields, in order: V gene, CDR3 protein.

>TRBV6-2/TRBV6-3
CASSYQGAYGYTF
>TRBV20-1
CSAKKGSLNTEAFF
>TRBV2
CASSEPQLTSPLHF
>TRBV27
CASSGTPGRSNTGELFF
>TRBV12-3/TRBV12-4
CASSIFGLSYEQYF
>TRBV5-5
CASSLREDYYEQYF
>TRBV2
CASSEALRTVGNTIYF
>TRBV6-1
CASRNGGIGELFF
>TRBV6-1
CASSSVGSYEQYF
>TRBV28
CASRTGGLANYGYTF
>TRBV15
CATSTPGAGYYEQYF
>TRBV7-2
CASSLEQGVLHEQFF
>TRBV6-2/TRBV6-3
CASSSLVAGAYEQYF
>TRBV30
CAWSGKGTQPQHF
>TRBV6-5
CASSYFTHRQADYGYTF
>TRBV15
CATSSREPMREQYF
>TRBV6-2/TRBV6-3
CASSRDTGKTEAFF
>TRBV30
CAWSVSLGPYGYTF
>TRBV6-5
CASSYSIIQGGYTF
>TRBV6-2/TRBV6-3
CASSYPGIQPQHF
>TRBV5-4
CASSLGVSGVTEAFF
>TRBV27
CASSLFGEANTEAFF
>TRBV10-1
CASSEGLARETQYF